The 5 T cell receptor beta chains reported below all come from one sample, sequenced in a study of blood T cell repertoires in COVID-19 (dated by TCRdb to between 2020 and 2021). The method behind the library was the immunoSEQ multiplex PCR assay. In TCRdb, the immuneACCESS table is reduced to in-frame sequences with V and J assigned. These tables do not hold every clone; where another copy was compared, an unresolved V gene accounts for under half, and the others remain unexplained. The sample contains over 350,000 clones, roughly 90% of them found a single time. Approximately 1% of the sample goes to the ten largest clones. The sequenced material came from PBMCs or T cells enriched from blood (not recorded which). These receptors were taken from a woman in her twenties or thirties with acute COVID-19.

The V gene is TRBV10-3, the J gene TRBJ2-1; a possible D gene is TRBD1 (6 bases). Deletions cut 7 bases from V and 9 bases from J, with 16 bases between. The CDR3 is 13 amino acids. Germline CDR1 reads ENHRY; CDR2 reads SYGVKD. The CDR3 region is CAIMDGRGVEQFF. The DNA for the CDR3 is TGTGCCATCATGGATGGCAGGGGAGTTGAGCAGTTCTTC.

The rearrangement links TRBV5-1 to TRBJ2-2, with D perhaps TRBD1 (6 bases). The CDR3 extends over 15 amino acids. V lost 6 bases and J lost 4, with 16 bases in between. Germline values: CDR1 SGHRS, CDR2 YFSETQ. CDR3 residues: CASTRDTPVTGELFF. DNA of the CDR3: TGCGCCAGCACCAGGGACACGCCGGTCACCGGGGAGCTGTTTTTT.

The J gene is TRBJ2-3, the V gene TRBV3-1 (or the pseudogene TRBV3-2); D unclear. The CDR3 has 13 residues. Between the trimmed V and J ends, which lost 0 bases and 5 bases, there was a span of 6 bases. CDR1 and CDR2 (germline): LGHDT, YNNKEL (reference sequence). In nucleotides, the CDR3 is TGTGCCAGCAGCCAAGAGGCTGAAGATACGCAGTATTTT. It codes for CASSQEAEDTQYF.

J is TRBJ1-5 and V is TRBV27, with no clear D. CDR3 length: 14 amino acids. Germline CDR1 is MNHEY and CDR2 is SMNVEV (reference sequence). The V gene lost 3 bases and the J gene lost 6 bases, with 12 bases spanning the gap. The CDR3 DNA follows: TGTGCCAGCAGTTTGAAAGGGCTAGCTCAGCCCCAGCATTTT. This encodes CASSLKGLAQPQHF.

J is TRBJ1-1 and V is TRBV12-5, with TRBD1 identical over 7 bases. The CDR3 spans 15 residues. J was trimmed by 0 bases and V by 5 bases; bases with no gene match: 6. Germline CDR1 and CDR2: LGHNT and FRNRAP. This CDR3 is CASGPPRGLNTEAFF. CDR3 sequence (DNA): TGTGCTAGTGGTCCCCCCAGGGGGTTGAACACTGAAGCTTTCTTT.